Listed here are 7 T cell receptor beta chains from one sample, sequenced in a study of cytomegalovirus exposure and HLA in healthy donors. It was with 60 Vbeta and 13 Jbeta primers that the PCR ran. Assay used: immunoSEQ multiplex PCR; TCRdb lists only in-frame clones, some missing. Found here are around 180,000 clones, roughly 84% of them singletons; the top ten hold 0.25% to 0.3%. Material for sequencing was PBMCs. Receptors originate from a boy under 18 in good health and CMV-seronegative.

The chain is built from TRBV14 and TRBJ2-7, with D possibly matching TRBD2 (6 bases). The CDR3 extends over 16 amino acids. Germline CDR1 reads SGHDN; CDR2 reads FVKESK. V shed 2 bases and J shed 3 bases, with 17 bases lying between them. The CDR3 DNA sequence: TGTGCCAGCAGCCAAAATCCGGGACTTACCTTCTACGAGCAGTACTTC. Its translation: CASSQNPGLTFYEQYF.

The V and J genes are TRBV5-4 and TRBJ1-3; 11 bases line up with TRBD1. V trimming: 0 bases; J trimming: 2 bases; junction bases outside the gene matches: 1. The CDR3 spans 16 residues. Germline CDR1 SGHNT, CDR2 YYREEE (reference sequence). The CDR3 loop reads CASSLVGQGAGNTIYF. The CDR3 region has the DNA TGTGCCAGCAGCTTGGTGGGACAGGGGGCTGGAAACACCATATATTTT. The whole variable domain, remainder taken from reference TRBV5-4 and TRBJ1-3, is ETGVTQSPTHLIKTRGQQVTLRCSSQSGHNTVSWYQQALGQGPQFIFQYYREEENGRGNFPPRFSGLQFPNYSSELNVNALELDDSALYLCASSLVGQGAGNTIYFGEGSWLTVV.

V and J are TRBV5-1 and TRBJ1-2, with D possibly TRBD1 on 5 matching bases. This CDR3 has 13 residues. V was pared by 3 bases and J by 5 bases, with 11 bases between. The germline CDR1 and CDR2 sequences are SGHRS and YFSETQ. CDR3 in DNA: TGCGCCAGCAGCTCAGGGATTCTATATGGCTACACCTTC. Translation: CASSSGILYGYTF.

A single count supports this clone. The chain recombines TRBV2 with TRBJ2-4; 7 positions agree with TRBD1. The CDR3 is 15 residues long. Losses at the gene ends were 1 base for V and 8 bases for J; bases not matched to a gene: 8. Germline lookup yields CDR1 SNHLY and CDR2 FYNNEI. The CDR3 sequence: CASSEDRQGLDIQYF. CDR3 nucleotide sequence: TGTGCCAGCAGTGAAGACCGACAGGGCCTAGACATTCAGTACTTC.

This clone was seen only once. This rearrangement joins TRBV6-6 to TRBJ1-4; 7 nucleotides match TRBD1. This CDR3 comprises 14 residues. Germline V CDR1 and CDR2: MNHNY, SVGAGI (reference sequence). With V trimmed by 7 bases and J by 5 bases, 7 bases remained unmatched. DNA for the CDR3: TGTGCCAGCATCCGGGACAGCGGAAATGAAAAACTGTTTTTT. It translates to CASIRDSGNEKLFF.

The chain has TRBV18 and TRBJ2-5; D ambiguous. CDR3 length: 14 residues. Germline CDR1 is KGHSH and CDR2 is LQKENI. V was pared by 1 base and J by 2 bases, with 8 bases between. The DNA of the CDR3 is TGTGCCAGCTCACCACTTCCCCCACAAGAGACCCAGTACTTC. Translation: CASSPLPPQETQYF.

V and J are TRBV2 and TRBJ2-7; TRBD2 might be the D (6 bases). V lost 7 bases, J lost 5 bases, and 18 bases lay in between. The CDR3 contains 14 residues. Per germline, CDR1 SNHLY and CDR2 FYNNEI. CDR3: CASTDYGGGDEQYF. The DNA for the CDR3 is TGTGCCAGCACGGATTACGGGGGAGGCGACGAGCAGTACTTC.